The rows below give T cell receptor beta chains drawn from one sample of a study of human T cells and chemical hapten exposure. TCRdb recomputed calls from the RACE reads with MiXCR, one row per CDR3 protein. The data contain 300,000 to 350,000 distinct CDR3 sequences, approximately 6.3% of them singletons. Sequencing used whole blood, obtained in connection with sensitization to the hapten diphenylcyclopropenone (DPC). The source of these receptors is a woman aged 18-29 years with alopecia areata. Some clones in this sample may be carry-over from other donors' samples. Both conserved end residues are part of each CDR3. A D gene is named only where the DNA matches it firmly. Rows give clone size only sometimes, using once, few, many, or a class for an expanded clone.

>many|TRBJ1-1|TRBV7-7|NA
TGTGCTAGCAGCCCACTCGGGGTGGCCATGAACACTGAAGCTTTCTTT
CASSPLGVAMNTEAFF
>NA|TRBJ2-3|TRBV12-3/TRBV12-4|NA
TGTGCCAGCAGTTCACAGGCCATTAGCACAGATACGCAGTATTTT
CASSSQAISTDTQYF
>many|TRBJ2-1|TRBV18|NA
TGTGCCAGCTCACCCCAGTCTAGAAGGGATGAGCAGTTCTTC
CASSPQSRRDEQFF
>NA|TRBJ2-1|TRBV4-3|NA
TGCGCCAGCAGCCAGGAAAGCGGATACAATGAGCAGTTCTTC
CASSQESGYNEQFF
>many|TRBJ1-1|TRBV20-1|NA
TGCAGTGCTCACGGAGCGAGGGGGGCTGAAGCTTTCTTT
CSAHGARGAEAFF
>few|TRBJ2-5|TRBV6-6|NA
TGTGCCAGCAGTTATGGGTCCCAGCGGACTTCCCAAGAGACCCAGTACTTC
CASSYGSQRTSQETQYF
>NA|TRBJ2-1|TRBV29-1|TRBD2
TGCAGCGTCGCCGGGACTACCTCCTACAATGAGCAGTTCTTC
CSVAGTTSYNEQFF
>many|TRBJ2-3|TRBV11-2|NA
TGTGCCAGCAGCTTAGGCATCAGGACCACAGATACGCAGTATTTT
CASSLGIRTTDTQYF
>few|TRBJ1-1|TRBV6-6|NA
TGTGCCAGCAGTTACTCGCCAGGGGAGGGCACTGAAGCTTTCTTT
CASSYSPGEGTEAFF
>many|TRBJ2-3|TRBV12-3/TRBV12-4|TRBD1
TGTGCCAGCAGTTTCAATACAGGGGGTAGCGCAGATACGCAGTATTTT
CASSFNTGGSADTQYF
>many|TRBJ2-3|TRBV18|TRBD1
TGTGCCAGCTCAGGCGACAGGGCAGATACGCAGTATTTT
CASSGDRADTQYF
>many|TRBJ1-6|TRBV12-3/TRBV12-4|NA
TGTGCCAGCAGTTTCCCGAATTCACCCCTCCACTTT
CASSFPNSPLHF
>NA|TRBJ1-4|TRBV20-1|NA
TGCAGTGCTGTCCGGGCCACTAATGAAAAACTGTTTTTT
CSAVRATNEKLFF
>many|TRBJ1-1|TRBV6-5|NA
TGTGCCAGCAGTTCCTCAAGGGAAGCTTTCTTT
CASSSSREAFF
>many|TRBJ2-5|TRBV13|NA
TGTGCCAGCAGCGTATCCGGGGGTTTGTACCAAGAGACCCAGTACTTC
CASSVSGGLYQETQYF
>many|TRBJ1-1|TRBV29-1|TRBD1
TGCAGCGTTGAAGATCGAGGGACAGGGGTGCCTGAAGCTTTCTTT
CSVEDRGTGVPEAFF
>NA|TRBJ2-1|TRBV29-1|NA
TGCAGCGCCCAGGGGGGCCTGGGGTACAATGAGCAGTTCTTC
CSAQGGLGYNEQFF
>NA|TRBJ2-3|TRBV14|NA
TGTGCCAGCAGCCGAGGATTCGTTCCAGATACGCAGTATTTT
CASSRGFVPDTQYF
>few|TRBJ1-1|TRBV9|TRBD1
TGTGCCAGCCGCAGGACAGGTACAGTTCAGGACACTGAAGCTTTCTTT
CASRRTGTVQDTEAFF
>few|TRBJ2-1|TRBV7-9|NA
TGTGCCAGCAGCTTAGGTCCAGGGCCTGAGCAGTTCTTC
CASSLGPGPEQFF
>NA|TRBJ2-7|TRBV4-2|TRBD2
TGTGCCAGCAGCCAAGGACTAGCGGGGGGGCCGCTTTTCTACGAGCAGTACTTC
CASSQGLAGGPLFYEQYF
>NA|TRBJ2-3|TRBV12-3/TRBV12-4|NA
TGTGCCAGCAGTCTTGGGGCTGGGGCCACAGATACGCAGTATTTT
CASSLGAGATDTQYF
>few|TRBJ2-6|TRBV29-1|NA
TGCAGCGCCGGTGGCGTTATGGGGGGCTCTGGGGCCAACGTCCTGACTTTC
CSAGGVMGGSGANVLTF
>few|TRBJ2-5|TRBV27|NA
TGTGCCAGCAGTCCTTCGGGACCACGGACACAAGAGACCCAGTACTTC
CASSPSGPRTQETQYF
>many|TRBJ2-5|TRBV2|NA
TGTGCCAGCAGTGAATCACGGAGTCAAGAGACCCAGTACTTC
CASSESRSQETQYF
>many|TRBJ1-5|TRBV6-1|TRBD1
TGTGCCAGCAGGGAGGGGGCTAGCAATCAGCCCCAGCATTTT
CASREGASNQPQHF
>many|TRBJ2-2|TRBV5-1|NA
TGCGCCAGCAGCTTGGTGTCGGGGCCCGCCGGGGAGCTGTTTTTT
CASSLVSGPAGELFF
>few|TRBJ1-4|TRBV12-3/TRBV12-4|NA
TGTGCCAGCAGTTTCCGGCCTTATGAAAAACTGTTTTTT
CASSFRPYEKLFF
>NA|TRBJ2-4|TRBV10-3|TRBD1
TGTGCCATCAGTGAGTCAGGACAGGGACGAATAGCCAAAAACATTCAGTACTTC
CAISESGQGRIAKNIQYF
>few|TRBJ1-2|TRBV20-1|TRBD1
TGCAGTGCTAGGGACAGGGGCGATGGCTACACCTTC
CSARDRGDGYTF
>few|TRBJ2-7|TRBV6-2/TRBV6-3|NA
TGTGCCAGCAGCTACATGGACTTTCCCGCCCGCGAGCAGTACTTC
CASSYMDFPAREQYF
>many|TRBJ1-1|TRBV29-1|NA
TGCAGCGTTGGACAGAGGAACACTGAAGCTTTCTTT
CSVGQRNTEAFF
>few|TRBJ1-5|TRBV6-5|TRBD1
TGTGCCAGCAGCTCGACAGGGGGTTATCAGCCCCAGCATTTT
CASSSTGGYQPQHF
>many|TRBJ2-1|TRBV29-1|NA
TGCAGCGCCCAGGAACCCAATGAGCAGTTCTTC
CSAQEPNEQFF
>few|TRBJ2-1|TRBV11-3|TRBD1
TGTGCCAGCAGCCCGTCCGGGACAGGGCACAATGAGCAGTTCTTC
CASSPSGTGHNEQFF
>few|TRBJ2-2|TRBV4-3|NA
TGCGCCAGCAGCCAAGATTTGGTCGGGGGCACCGGGGAGCTGTTTTTT
CASSQDLVGGTGELFF
>NA|TRBJ1-3|TRBV6-5|NA
TGTGCCAGCAGTTCCGGGCCCTCTGGAAACACCATATATTTT
CASSSGPSGNTIYF
>few|TRBJ1-6|TRBV7-2|NA
TGTGCCAGCAGCTTCACGTCTGCCGGCTTAGGGTCACCCCTCCACTTT
CASSFTSAGLGSPLHF
>few|TRBJ1-1|TRBV6-6|NA
TGTGCCAGCAGTTACTCTAATGAAGCTTTCTTT
CASSYSNEAFF
>NA|TRBJ2-7|TRBV27|NA
TGTGCCAGCAGTTTAAGGTGGGACTTAGGCGAGCAGTACTTC
CASSLRWDLGEQYF
>many|TRBJ1-6|TRBV6-6|NA
TGTGCCAGCAGTTACTCGCCAGCCTATAATTCACCCCTCCACTTT
CASSYSPAYNSPLHF
>NA|TRBJ1-3|TRBV4-1|NA
TGCGCCAGCAGCCTTTCAGCTGCAACCTCTGGAAACACCATATATTTT
CASSLSAATSGNTIYF
>NA|TRBJ2-5|TRBV2|TRBD1
TGTGCCAGCGGCGGACCCAGGGACAGAGAGACCCAGTACTTC
CASGGPRDRETQYF
>NA|TRBJ2-3|TRBV9|NA
TGTGCCAGCAGCCCCAGGGGGAGCGGGGCCACAGATACGCAGTATTTT
CASSPRGSGATDTQYF
>few|TRBJ2-5|TRBV4-3|NA
TGCGCCAGCAGCCAAGATCAGGGAAAGGGTGGGCAAGAGACCCAGTACTTC
CASSQDQGKGGQETQYF
>NA|TRBJ1-5|TRBV4-1|NA
TGCGCCAGCAGCCAAGATGCCCACGGTAGCAATCAGCCCCAGCATTTT
CASSQDAHGSNQPQHF
>NA|TRBJ2-3|TRBV5-1|TRBD2
TGCGCCAGCAGCTTGGATGGGGCTAGCGGGGCCGGCACAGATACGCAGTATTTT
CASSLDGASGAGTDTQYF
>NA|TRBJ2-7|TRBV28|TRBD1
TGTGCCAGCAGGACTCCGGGACAGGGGTTCCACGAGCAGTACTTC
CASRTPGQGFHEQYF